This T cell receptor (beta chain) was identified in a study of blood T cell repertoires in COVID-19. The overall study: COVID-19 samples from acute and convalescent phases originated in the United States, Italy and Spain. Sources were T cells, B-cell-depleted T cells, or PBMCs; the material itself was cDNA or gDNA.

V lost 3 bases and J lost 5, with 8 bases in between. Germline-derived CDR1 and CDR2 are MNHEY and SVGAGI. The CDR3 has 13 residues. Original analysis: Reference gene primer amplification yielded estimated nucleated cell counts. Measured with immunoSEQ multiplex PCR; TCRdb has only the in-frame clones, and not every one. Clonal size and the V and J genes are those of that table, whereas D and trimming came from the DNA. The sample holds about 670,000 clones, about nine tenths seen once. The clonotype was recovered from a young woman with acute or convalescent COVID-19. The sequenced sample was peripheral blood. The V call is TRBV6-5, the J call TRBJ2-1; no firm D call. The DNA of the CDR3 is TGTGCCAGCAGTTATTCCGCAGACAATGAGCAGTTCTTC. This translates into CASSYSADNEQFF.